This T cell receptor beta chain was captured in a study of blood T cell repertoires in COVID-19. In its sample, this clone was seen once. The CDR3 covers 14 residues. V was clipped by 4 bases and J by 1 base, with 9 bases between them. The germline V gene encodes CDR1 LNHDA and CDR2 SQIVND (reference sequence). The assay was immunoSEQ multiplex PCR, and TCRdb's table has in-frame clones only and misses some. Of about 190,000 clones in the sample, 85% to 90% were seen once. The chain has TRBV19 and TRBJ2-3, with D possibly TRBD1 on 5 matching bases. The specimen was peripheral blood. The TCR was taken from a man over 45 with acute or convalescent COVID-19. CDR3 DNA sequence: TGTGCCAGTAGTAGGCAGGGCGGCACAGATACGCAGTATTTT. It is translated as CASSRQGGTDTQYF.